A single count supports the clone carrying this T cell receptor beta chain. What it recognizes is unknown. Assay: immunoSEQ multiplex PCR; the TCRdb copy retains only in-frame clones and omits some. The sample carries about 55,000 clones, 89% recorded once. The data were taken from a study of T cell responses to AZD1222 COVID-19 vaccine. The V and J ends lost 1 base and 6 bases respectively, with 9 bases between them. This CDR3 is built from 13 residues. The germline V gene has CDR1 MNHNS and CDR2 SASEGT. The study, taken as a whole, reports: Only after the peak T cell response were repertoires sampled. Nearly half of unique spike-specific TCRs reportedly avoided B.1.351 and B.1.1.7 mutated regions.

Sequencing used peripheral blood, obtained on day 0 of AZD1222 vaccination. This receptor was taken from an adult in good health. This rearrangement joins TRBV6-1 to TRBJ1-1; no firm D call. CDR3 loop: CASSEGNRAEAFF. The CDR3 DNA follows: TGTGCCAGCAGTGAAGGAAATAGGGCTGAAGCTTTCTTT.